This passage covers 12 T cell receptor beta chains from one sample sequenced in a study of blood T cell repertoires in COVID-19. The data were produced by immunoSEQ multiplex PCR, yet TCRdb's version contains in-frame clones alone and is incomplete. The sample records around 190,000 clones, 84% being singletons. Sequenced input: peripheral blood. Receptors originate from a human donor in a cohort sampled during active COVID-19.

The chain joins TRBV2 to TRBJ2-2, with D unresolved. Deletions cut 6 bases from V and 3 bases from J, with 5 bases between. Germline lookup yields CDR1 SNHLY and CDR2 FYNNEI. The CDR3 runs to 12 residues. CDR3 nucleotide sequence: TGTGCCAGCAGAGAGGACACCGGGGAGCTGTTTTTT. Residues: CASREDTGELFF.

The chain has TRBV5-1 and TRBJ2-2; perhaps TRBD1 as D (6 bases). Trimming pared 4 bases from V and 1 base from J, leaving 11 bases between. The germline V gene encodes CDR1 SGHRS and CDR2 YFSETQ. CDR3 length equals 15 residues. The CDR3 sequence: CASSVGQRNTGELFF. CDR3 coding DNA: TGCGCCAGCAGCGTGGGACAACGGAACACCGGGGAGCTGTTTTTT.

The chain uses TRBV4-1 and TRBJ1-6; D gene uncertain. V dropped 1 base and J dropped 5 bases, with 12 bases sitting between them. The CDR3 extends over 16 amino acids. Germline V gives CDR1 MGHRA, CDR2 YSYEKL. This CDR3 reads CASSQGGQLNNSPLHF. Written as DNA, the CDR3 is TGCGCCAGCAGCCAAGGAGGTCAGCTAAATAATTCACCCCTCCACTTT.

This rearrangement joins TRBV11-2 to TRBJ2-7; 10 positions agree with TRBD2. The V segment lost 2 bases and the J segment 3 bases; nucleotides outside the gene matches: 7. The length of the CDR3 is 16 residues. Germline V gene data show CDR1 as SGHAT and CDR2 as FQNNGV. The CDR3, as DNA: TGTGCCAGCAGCTTAATCCTAGCGGGAGCCGACTACGAGCAGTACTTC. Translated, it gives CASSLILAGADYEQYF.

The rearrangement links TRBV7-9 to TRBJ2-2; 7 nucleotides align to TRBD2. The CDR3 contains 17 residues. V dropped 5 bases and J dropped 5; count of bases not matched to a gene: 14. The germline V gene has CDR1 SEHNR and CDR2 FQNEAQ (reference sequence). CDR3 coding DNA: TGTGCCAGCAGCCGAATACTAGCGAACCCGGGGACCGGGGAGCTGTTTTTT. It yields the protein CASSRILANPGTGELFF.

The rearrangement joins TRBV3-1 (or the pseudogene TRBV3-2) to TRBJ2-7; D ambiguous. This CDR3 comprises 14 residues. V gave up 0 bases and J gave up 2 bases, with 8 bases separating them. In germline, CDR1 is LGHDT, CDR2 YNNKEL (reference sequence). The CDR3 reads CASSQEPVTYEQYF. The DNA for the CDR3 is TGTGCCAGCAGCCAAGAGCCGGTTACCTACGAGCAGTACTTC.

The genes are TRBV11-2 and TRBJ1-5; 9 bases line up with TRBD1. The J segment lost 5 bases and the V segment lost 5 bases, leaving 1 base of the junction unmatched. This CDR3 comprises 13 residues. Germline CDR1 reads SGHAT; CDR2 reads FQNNGV. This CDR3 reads CASSRDRDQPQHF. The CDR3 region has the DNA TGTGCCAGCAGCCGGGACAGGGATCAGCCCCAGCATTTT.

The genes are TRBV13 and TRBJ2-7; 9 nucleotides agree with TRBD2. Losses at the gene ends were 2 bases for V and 0 bases for J; bases not matched to a gene: 11. The CDR3 length is 18 residues. Germline lookup yields CDR1 PRHDT and CDR2 FYEKMQ (reference sequence). In nucleotides, the CDR3 is TGTGCCAGCAGCTTACCCGGGTTTGCGGGAGGGAGCTCCTACGAGCAGTACTTC. Its protein product is CASSLPGFAGGSSYEQYF.

The chain links TRBV10-2 to TRBJ1-5; D is possibly TRBD1 (5 bases). V lost 0 bases and J 0 bases, leaving 24 bases between the germline ends. The CDR3 sequence is 21 residues long. Germline V gene sequence: CDR1 WSHSY, CDR2 SAAADI. CDR3 region: CASSESVEGPQRGYSNQPQHF. The CDR3 bases are TGCGCCAGCAGTGAGTCGGTGGAGGGGCCCCAACGGGGCTATAGCAATCAGCCCCAGCATTTT.

The J gene is TRBJ1-1, the V gene TRBV11-2; D is unclear. This CDR3 has 15 residues. The ends were cut back, 6 bases at V and 3 bases at J, with 17 bases in the middle. Germline V gene sequence: CDR1 SGHAT, CDR2 FQNNGV. CDR3 coding DNA: TGTGCCAGCAGTTCTATTCCCCGCGGAGACACTGAAGCTTTCTTT. The encoded protein is CASSSIPRGDTEAFF.

The V call is TRBV2, the J call TRBJ1-2; D remains unclear. This CDR3 spans 13 amino acids. V lost 4 bases and J 4 bases, leaving 10 bases between the germline ends. Per germline, CDR1 SNHLY and CDR2 FYNNEI. The DNA for the CDR3 is TGTGCCAGCAGTGCTTGGGAGAGCTATGGCTACACCTTC. Translation: CASSAWESYGYTF.

The chain couples TRBV28 to TRBJ1-6, with D unresolved. CDR1 and CDR2 (germline): MDHEN, SYDVKM. There are 14 residues in the CDR3. Between the trimmed V and J ends, which lost 8 bases and 5 bases, there was a span of 13 bases. The CDR3 reads CASSRRFDNSPLHF. CDR3 in DNA: TGTGCCAGCTCAAGGAGATTCGATAATTCACCCCTCCACTTT.